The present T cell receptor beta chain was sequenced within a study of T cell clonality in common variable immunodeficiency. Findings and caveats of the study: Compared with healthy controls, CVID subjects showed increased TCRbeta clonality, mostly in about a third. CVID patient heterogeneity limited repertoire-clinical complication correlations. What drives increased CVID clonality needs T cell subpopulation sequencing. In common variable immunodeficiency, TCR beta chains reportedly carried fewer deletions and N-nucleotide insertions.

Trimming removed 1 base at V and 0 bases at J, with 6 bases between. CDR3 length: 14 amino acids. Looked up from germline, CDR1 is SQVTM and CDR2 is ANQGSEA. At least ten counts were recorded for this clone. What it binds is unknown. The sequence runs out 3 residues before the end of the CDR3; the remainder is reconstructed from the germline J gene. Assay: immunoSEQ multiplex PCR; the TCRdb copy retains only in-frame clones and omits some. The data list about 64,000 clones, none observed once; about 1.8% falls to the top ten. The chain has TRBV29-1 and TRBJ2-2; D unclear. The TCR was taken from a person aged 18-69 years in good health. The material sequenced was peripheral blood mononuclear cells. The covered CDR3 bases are TGCAGCGTTGAAGGGCGGTCGAACACCGGGGAG. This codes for CSVEGRSNTGE. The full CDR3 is CSVEGRSNTGELFF.